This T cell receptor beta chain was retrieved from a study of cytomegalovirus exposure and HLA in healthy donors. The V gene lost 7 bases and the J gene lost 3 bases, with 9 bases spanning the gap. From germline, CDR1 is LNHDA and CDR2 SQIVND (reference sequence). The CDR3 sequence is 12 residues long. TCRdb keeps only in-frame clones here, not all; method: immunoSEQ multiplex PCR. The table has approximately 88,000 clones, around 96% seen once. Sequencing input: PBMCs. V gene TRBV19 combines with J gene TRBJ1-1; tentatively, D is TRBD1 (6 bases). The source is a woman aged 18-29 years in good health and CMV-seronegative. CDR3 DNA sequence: TGTGCCAGTAAACAGGGTTACACTGAAGCTTTCTTT. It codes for CASKQGYTEAFF.